A selection of T cell receptor beta chains follows, all from one sample in a study of blood T cell repertoires in COVID-19. The method was immunoSEQ multiplex PCR; TCRdb's version includes in-frame clones alone and lacks a portion of them. The sample has 80,000 to 95,000 clones; about nine tenths are singletons. The sample comprised peripheral blood. These TCRs come from a woman between 45 and 65 years old with active or convalescent COVID-19. Both conserved end residues are part of each CDR3. D genes are given only for firm matches. The size of a clone is reported for some rows only, either as once, few or many, or as a class for expanded clones.

J,size,D,V,DNA,CDR3
TRBJ1-5,NA,TRBD1,TRBV7-2,TGTGCCAGCAGCTTAGGGGGACAGGGTTGGCAGCCCCAGCATTTT,CASSLGGQGWQPQHF
TRBJ2-3,NA,NA,TRBV7-2,TGTGCCAGCAGCCCCGATTTGTCGGGTACGCAGTATTTT,CASSPDLSGTQYF
TRBJ2-1,NA,NA,TRBV3-1/TRBV3-2,TGTGCCAGCAGCCAGGCTACAGGGAATGAGCAGTTCTTC,CASSQATGNEQFF
TRBJ2-2,NA,NA,TRBV11-2,TGTGCCAGCAGCTTGTGGACTAAAAAGGCCGGGGAGCTGTTTTTT,CASSLWTKKAGELFF
TRBJ2-7,NA,TRBD2,TRBV6-2/TRBV6-3,TGTGCCAGCAGTTCCCATGGGGGGGATCCCTACGAGCAGTACTTC,CASSSHGGDPYEQYF
TRBJ1-1,NA,TRBD1,TRBV6-4,TGTGCCAGCAGGATAGGGGGCAGAACTTTCTTT,CASRIGGRTFF
TRBJ2-3,NA,NA,TRBV10-3,TGTGCCATCAGTGGTTTAGCCGGGGGCACAGATACGCAGTATTTT,CAISGLAGGTDTQYF
TRBJ2-3,NA,NA,TRBV2,TGTGCCAGCCATGGCGGCCCCACAGATACGCAGTATTTT,CASHGGPTDTQYF
TRBJ1-1,NA,TRBD1,TRBV15,TGTGCCACCACCCTACGAACAGGGGCGAACACTGAAGCTTTCTTT,CATTLRTGANTEAFF
TRBJ1-2,NA,NA,TRBV7-8,TGTGCCAGCAGCTTGAACTCGAACTATGGCTACACCTTC,CASSLNSNYGYTF
TRBJ1-3,once,NA,TRBV5-1,TGCGCCAGCAGCTTGACAAGCCGGGGGGTTGGAAACACCATATATTTT,CASSLTSRGVGNTIYF
TRBJ1-2,few,NA,TRBV6-2/TRBV6-3,TGTGCCAGCAGTGACCCCGGAGGGTATGGCTACACCTTC,CASSDPGGYGYTF
TRBJ2-1,NA,NA,TRBV5-8,TGTGCCAGCAGCTCACAGGGTACGGAACAGTTCTTC,CASSSQGTEQFF
TRBJ1-1,NA,NA,TRBV5-6,TGTGCCAGCAGCCCGACAGGCCGTCTTTCTGAAGCTTTCTTT,CASSPTGRLSEAFF
TRBJ1-1,NA,TRBD1,TRBV6-5,TGTGCCAGCAATCACAGGGGGCGGGAGACTGAAGCTTTCTTT,CASNHRGRETEAFF
TRBJ1-6,NA,NA,TRBV24-1,TGTGCCACCAGTGAGGGGGAAACAGGGAATAATTCACCCCTCCACTTT,CATSEGETGNNSPLHF
TRBJ1-2,NA,NA,TRBV30,TGTGCCTGGAGTCAGCGCGGAGTTGGCTACACCTTC,CAWSQRGVGYTF
TRBJ2-1,NA,TRBD1,TRBV14,TGTGCCAGCAGCCAGGACAGGTCCCGCAATGAGCAGTTCTTC,CASSQDRSRNEQFF
TRBJ2-5,NA,NA,TRBV6-5,TGTGCCAGCGGAGGGGGTCGCGGGGGCGGAGAGACCCAGTACTTC,CASGGGRGGGETQYF
TRBJ2-6,NA,TRBD1,TRBV9,TGTGCCAGCAGCGTAGAGGTGGCAGGGGGAAGCTCTGGGGCCAACGTCCTGACTTTC,CASSVEVAGGSSGANVLTF
TRBJ2-7,NA,NA,TRBV6-5,TGTGCCAGCAGTTACGGGGGGCGCGGGGGAAACGAGCAGTACTTC,CASSYGGRGGNEQYF